The following is a T cell receptor beta chain sequence with its context. The sample comes from a study of blood T cell repertoires in COVID-19. The overall study: The United States, Italy and Spain supplied acute and convalescent COVID-19 samples. Sources were T cells, B-cell-depleted T cells, or PBMCs; the material itself was cDNA or gDNA.

Per the original data handling: Estimated nucleated cell counts came from reference gene primer amplification. Profiled with immunoSEQ multiplex PCR; TCRdb holds only in-frame clones, not every one. D and trimming were read from the DNA, whereas the V and J calls and clone size are those reported in that table. The table records under 60,000 clones, 77% of them present only once. The TCR originated in a human donor with active or convalescent COVID-19. The donor label of this sample is uncertain. Sequencing used peripheral blood.

The CDR3 nucleotides are TGTGCCAGCAGCAGCCCCTTTTACGAGCAGTACTTC. As protein: CASSSPFYEQYF. J is TRBJ2-7 and V is TRBV7-8; no definite D call. This CDR3 is built from 12 residues. V lost 5 bases to trimming and J lost 4 bases, with 9 bases between them. The germline gives CDR1 SGHVS, CDR2 FQNEAQ.